Detailed here is one TCR beta chain. Its antigen is unknown. These data come from a study of T-cell reconstitution after alpha-beta-depleted transplantation in children. Findings of the study overall: Roughly two months post-transplant, alpha-beta T cells reportedly originated from several hundred graft clones that had expanded. At one year after transplant, newly produced T cells mostly accounted for T-cell counts and diversity. Certain patients had high TCRbeta diversity at day 60, and it came from recipient T cells and thymic progenitors that survived.

The CDR3 runs 15 residues. Germline V gives CDR1 SGHTA, CDR2 FQGNSA. V lost 6 bases, J lost 1 base, and 4 bases stayed unmatched. Library preparation (for TCRbeta) was performed with unique molecular identifiers. One entry per CDR3 protein, called by TCRdb with MiXCR from the PCR reads. The table has about 240,000 distinct CDR3 sequences, roughly 23% seen once. Sequenced material: PBMCs, taken before TCRalphabeta/CD19-depleted stem cell transplant. V usage is TRBV7-2 and J usage is TRBJ2-3; 10 bases are a match to TRBD2. This sequence was found in a girl aged 2 to 10 with Fanconi anemia, due to receive a stem cell transplant. The CDR3 here is CASRFLAGGTDTQYF. DNA for the CDR3: TGTGCCAGCAGGTTCCTAGCGGGGGGCACAGATACGCAGTATTTT.